The rows below give T cell receptor beta chains drawn from one sample of a study of PD-1 blockade in mismatch repair-deficient tumors. This table comes from immunoSEQ multiplex PCR, and its TCRdb copy is limited to in-frame clones, with some not included. The table has tens of thousands of clones, around 75% seen once. The source material was peripheral blood, sampled 4 weeks after starting pembrolizumab. The receptors shown here come from an adult with mismatch repair-deficient cancer. CDR3s include the opening cysteine and the closing phenylalanine or tryptophan. A D gene is named only where the DNA matches it firmly. Some rows have no size entry. The others give once, few or many, or a class for an expanded clone.

d_gene,j_gene,v_gene,abundance,CDR3nt,CDR3aa
.,TRBJ2-4,TRBV5-6,.,TGTGCCAGCAGCTTGCGGACCGACTGGGGGCTAAACATTCAGTACTTC,CASSLRTDWGLNIQYF
.,TRBJ2-3,TRBV28,.,TGTGCCAGCACGGTAGCAGGCCGCACAGATACGCAGTATTTT,CASTVAGRTDTQYF
.,TRBJ2-7,TRBV29-1,.,TGCAGCGTCGAAGGGACAAGGGGGACCTACGAGCAGTACTTC,CSVEGTRGTYEQYF
.,TRBJ1-2,TRBV27,.,TGTGCCAGCAGTTTATCGGAGAACTATGGCTACACCTTC,CASSLSENYGYTF
TRBD2,TRBJ2-7,TRBV5-1,.,TGCGCCAGCAGCCCGGGACTAGCGGGGGCCTACGAGCAGTACTTC,CASSPGLAGAYEQYF
.,TRBJ2-7,TRBV7-9,.,TGTGCCAGCAGCTTAGGAGACGGCTCGTACTCCTACGAGCAGTACTTC,CASSLGDGSYSYEQYF
.,TRBJ2-6,TRBV7-9,.,TGTGCCAGCAGCTTTCAGGGACCCTCTGGGGCCAACGTCCTGACTTTC,CASSFQGPSGANVLTF
TRBD1,TRBJ2-6,TRBV15,.,TGTGCCACCAGCACACAGGGGGAAGGGGCCAACGTCCTGACTTTC,CATSTQGEGANVLTF
TRBD1,TRBJ1-1,TRBV28,.,TGTGCCAGCAGTTTAACAGGGGGCGCTTCTGAAGCTTTCTTT,CASSLTGGASEAFF
TRBD2,TRBJ2-5,TRBV5-4,.,TGTGCCAGCAGCTTGGGAGCCAGGGTAGCGGGAGGGGAGACCCAGTACTTC,CASSLGARVAGGETQYF
TRBD1,TRBJ1-3,TRBV19,.,TGTGCCAGTAGTGTGACTCAGGGGGCTGGAAACACCATATATTTT,CASSVTQGAGNTIYF
TRBD2,TRBJ2-1,TRBV5-1,.,TGCGCCAGCAGCTTGGGGGCTAGCGGGCCAAGTTACAATGAGCAGTTCTTC,CASSLGASGPSYNEQFF
.,TRBJ2-1,TRBV6-6,.,TGTGCCAGCAGTTATCCCGGGAGGGGGCAGGGCAATGAGCAGTTCTTC,CASSYPGRGQGNEQFF
.,TRBJ2-2,TRBV6-5,few,TGTGCCAGCAGTTGGTCGCCTCAGGCGAACACCGGGGAGCTGTTTTTT,CASSWSPQANTGELFF
.,TRBJ2-7,TRBV5-4,.,TGTGCCAGCAGCCAATATGTTGGATTGCTAGCAGAATACGAGCAGTACTTC,CASSQYVGLLAEYEQYF
.,TRBJ2-5,TRBV27,.,TGTGCCAGCAGTTTGGCCAGGGGGGCGCTTCTAGAGACCCAGTACTTC,CASSLARGALLETQYF
.,TRBJ2-7,TRBV19,few,TGTGCCAGTAGTATCTCATCCGTCTACGAGCAGTACTTC,CASSISSVYEQYF
TRBD1,TRBJ2-7,TRBV19,.,TGTGCCAGTAGTATAGGACAGGGTGGATACGAGCAGTACTTC,CASSIGQGGYEQYF
.,TRBJ2-2,TRBV7-8,few,TGTGCCAGCAGCAAAACGGGAAATCCTACCGGGGAGCTGTTTTTT,CASSKTGNPTGELFF
.,TRBJ2-7,TRBV5-1,.,TGCGCCAGCAGCCGGGACATTTACGAGCAGTACTTC,CASSRDIYEQYF
.,TRBJ2-7,TRBV28,.,TGTGCCAGCAGTTTTTACTCGAATTACGAGCAGTACTTC,CASSFYSNYEQYF
.,TRBJ2-2,TRBV7-9,.,TGTGCCAGCAGATCTAACGGCGGGGAGCTGTTTTTT,CASRSNGGELFF
.,TRBJ2-7,TRBV30,.,TGTGCCTGGGCTAGACCGCCAGCCTACGAGCAGTACTTC,CAWARPPAYEQYF
TRBD2,TRBJ2-7,TRBV30,.,TGTGCCTGGAGACCTTTACTAGCGGGCGGTTCCTACGAGCAGTACTTC,CAWRPLLAGGSYEQYF
TRBD1,TRBJ2-2,TRBV5-4,.,TGTGCCAGCAGCGACAGGGATCCCGGGGAGCTGTTTTTT,CASSDRDPGELFF
TRBD2,TRBJ2-7,TRBV27,.,TGTGCCAGCAGTTCAGACCCTTGGGGCGGGAGTCTTGGGGAGCAGTACTTC,CASSSDPWGGSLGEQYF
.,TRBJ2-1,TRBV27,.,TGTGCCAGCAGTTTAATCGGCTCCTACAATGAGCAGTTCTTC,CASSLIGSYNEQFF
.,TRBJ1-4,TRBV28,.,TGTGCCAGCAGACAAGGGGCCTCCACTGAAAAACTGTTTTTT,CASRQGASTEKLFF
.,TRBJ2-2,TRBV7-3,few,TGTGCCAGCAGCAACCCGGTGGGGGGTCCGAACACCGGGGAGCTGTTTTTT,CASSNPVGGPNTGELFF
.,TRBJ2-3,TRBV5-1,once,TGCGCCAGCAGCCTTCCCCAGTGGACAGACACCACAGATACGCAGTATTTT,CASSLPQWTDTTDTQYF
TRBD1,TRBJ1-1,TRBV19,.,TGTGCCAGTAGTCATGGACAGGGGGCTGCCATGAACACTGAAGCTTTCTTT,CASSHGQGAAMNTEAFF
.,TRBJ2-7,TRBV27,.,TGTGCCAGCAGTCCCGATACAGGGACGATAACCTACGAGCAGTACTTC,CASSPDTGTITYEQYF
TRBD1,TRBJ1-1,TRBV2,.,TGTGCCAGCAGCCCCTATGGACAGGCGGTTCTTGCTGGGGAAGCTTTCTTT,CASSPYGQAVLAGEAFF
TRBD2,TRBJ2-3,TRBV28,.,TGTGCCAGCAGTTCCGAGCGGGATTCTACAGATACGCAGTATTTT,CASSSERDSTDTQYF
.,TRBJ1-2,TRBV19,.,TGTGCCAGTAGTATACATCTAACAGCTAACTATGGCTACACCTTC,CASSIHLTANYGYTF
.,TRBJ2-1,TRBV28,.,TGTGCCACCGGGACGCCCTACAATGAGCAGTTCTTC,CATGTPYNEQFF
.,TRBJ1-3,TRBV2,.,TGTGCCAGCGGCCAGGGATATACCTCTGGAAACACCATATATTTT,CASGQGYTSGNTIYF
TRBD2,TRBJ2-1,TRBV6-4,few,TGTGCCAGCAGCACTAGCGAATACAATGAGCAGTTCTTC,CASSTSEYNEQFF
TRBD2,TRBJ2-1,TRBV4-3,once,TGCGCCAGCAGCCAAGGGGCTAGCGGGAGATCCTATGAGCAGTTCTTC,CASSQGASGRSYEQFF
.,TRBJ2-6,TRBV5-6,.,TGTGCCAGCACCACTACTCCAGGCAACTCTGGGGCCAACGTCCTGACTTTC,CASTTTPGNSGANVLTF
.,TRBJ2-1,TRBV4-3,.,TGCGCCAGCAGCCAAGAAGCTAGTTTAAATGAGCAGTTCTTC,CASSQEASLNEQFF
.,TRBJ2-7,TRBV6-5,.,TGTGCCAGCAGTTACTTCCAGGGAGACTACGAGCAGTACTTC,CASSYFQGDYEQYF
.,TRBJ2-2,TRBV7-3,.,TGTGCCAGCAGCTTATATGGCACCGGGGAGCTGTTTTTT,CASSLYGTGELFF
TRBD2,TRBJ2-4,TRBV19,.,TGTGCCAGTAGTCCCCGGACTAGCGGGAGGTGGGCAGCCAAAAACATTCAGTACTTC,CASSPRTSGRWAAKNIQYF
TRBD1,TRBJ1-2,TRBV6-1,.,TGTGCCAGCAGGGGGAGGACAGGTATCGACTATGGCTACACCTTC,CASRGRTGIDYGYTF
.,TRBJ1-2,TRBV5-1,.,TGCGCCAGCAGCTCTGACAGCAGGGGTTGGGGCTACACCTTC,CASSSDSRGWGYTF
.,TRBJ2-1,TRBV4-3,.,TGCGCCAGCAGCCAAGAGGGCCTTGGCTACAATGAGCAGTTCTTC,CASSQEGLGYNEQFF